The present entry profiles one T cell receptor beta chain with its context. The antigen remains undetermined. These data originate in a study of T cell responses to AZD1222 COVID-19 vaccine. Study-level findings and limits: Every sample of the repertoires postdated the peak T cell response. Females outnumbered males among donors, who were mostly white British; clonal diversity was possibly underestimated. Spike-specific TCR breadth and depth rose after two AZD1222 doses.

Sequencing was performed with immunoSEQ multiplex PCR; in TCRdb, only in-frame clones are kept and a portion is missing. Of 250,000 to 300,000 clones in the sample, around 93% were seen once. The germline V gene encodes CDR1 SGHRS and CDR2 YFSETQ. This CDR3 region has 14 residues. V was clipped by 0 bases and J by 3 bases, with 10 bases between them. Sequenced here: peripheral blood, sampled 28 days after the second AZD1222 dose. V and J are TRBV5-1 and TRBJ2-7; D uncertain. The source is an adult who received the AZD1222 COVID-19 vaccine. CDR3 protein: CASSLVGVNYEQYF. The CDR3 DNA is TGCGCCAGCAGCTTGGTTGGAGTTAACTACGAGCAGTACTTC. The variable domain in full, with the rest retrieved from reference TRBV5-1 and TRBJ2-7, is KAGVTQTPRYLIKTRGQQVTLSCSPISGHRSVSWYQQTPGQGLQFLFEYFSETQRNKGNFPGRFSGRQFSNSRSEMNVSTLELGDSALYLCASSLVGVNYEQYFGPGTRLTVT.